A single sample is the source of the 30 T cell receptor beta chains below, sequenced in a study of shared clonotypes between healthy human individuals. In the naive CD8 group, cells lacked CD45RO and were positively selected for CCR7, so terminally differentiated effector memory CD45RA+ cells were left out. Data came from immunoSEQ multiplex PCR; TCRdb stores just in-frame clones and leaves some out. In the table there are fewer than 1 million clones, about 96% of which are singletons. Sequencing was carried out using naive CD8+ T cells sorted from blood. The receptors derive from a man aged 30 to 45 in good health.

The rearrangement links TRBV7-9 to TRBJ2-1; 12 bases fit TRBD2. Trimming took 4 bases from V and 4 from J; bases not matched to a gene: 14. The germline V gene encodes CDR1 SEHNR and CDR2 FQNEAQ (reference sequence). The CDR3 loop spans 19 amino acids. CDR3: CASSSGLAGPFGIYNEQFF. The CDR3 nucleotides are TGTGCCAGCAGCTCGGGACTAGCGGGCCCGTTTGGGATATACAATGAGCAGTTCTTC.

CDR3 nucleotides: TGTGCCAGTAGCCGACTAGCGTTTGGGGATGAGCAGTTCTTC. Protein sequence: CASSRLAFGDEQFF. The genes are TRBV19 and TRBJ2-1, with 8 bases lining up with TRBD2. Germline V lookup: CDR1 LNHDA, CDR2 SQIVND (reference sequence). The CDR3 runs 14 residues. Unmatched junction bases numbered 9, after V lost 6 bases and J lost 8 bases.

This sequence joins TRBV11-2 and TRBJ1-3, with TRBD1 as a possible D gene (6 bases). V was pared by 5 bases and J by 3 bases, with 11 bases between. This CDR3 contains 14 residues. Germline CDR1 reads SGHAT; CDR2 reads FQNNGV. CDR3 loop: CASSPQGYGNTIYF. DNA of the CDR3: TGTGCCAGCAGCCCCCAGGGGTATGGAAACACCATATATTTT.

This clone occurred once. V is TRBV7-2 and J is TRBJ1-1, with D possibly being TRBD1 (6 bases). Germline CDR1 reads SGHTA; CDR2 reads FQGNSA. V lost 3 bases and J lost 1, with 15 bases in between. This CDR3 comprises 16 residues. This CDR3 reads CASSFATGQSNTEAFF. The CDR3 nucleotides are TGTGCCAGCAGCTTCGCCACGGGACAATCGAACACTGAAGCTTTCTTT.

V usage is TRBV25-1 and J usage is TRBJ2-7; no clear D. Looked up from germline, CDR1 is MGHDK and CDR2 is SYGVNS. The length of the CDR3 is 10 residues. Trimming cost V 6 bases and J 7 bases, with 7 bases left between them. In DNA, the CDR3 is TGTGCCAGCAGCGCTCGGGAGCAGTACTTC. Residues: CASSAREQYF.

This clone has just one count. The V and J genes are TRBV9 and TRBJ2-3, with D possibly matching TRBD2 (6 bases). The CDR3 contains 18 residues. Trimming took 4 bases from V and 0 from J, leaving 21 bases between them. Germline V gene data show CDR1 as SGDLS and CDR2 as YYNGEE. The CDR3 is CASSPFTPLGTSTDTQYF. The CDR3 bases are TGTGCCAGCAGCCCTTTTACACCCCTAGGGACTAGCACAGATACGCAGTATTTT.

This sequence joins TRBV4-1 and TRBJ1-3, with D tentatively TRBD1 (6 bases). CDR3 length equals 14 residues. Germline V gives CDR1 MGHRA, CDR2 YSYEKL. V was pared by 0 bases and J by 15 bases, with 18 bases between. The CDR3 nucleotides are TGCGCCAGCAGCCAAGATGCGACTGGGGGGGGCGGATATTTT. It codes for CASSQDATGGGGYF.

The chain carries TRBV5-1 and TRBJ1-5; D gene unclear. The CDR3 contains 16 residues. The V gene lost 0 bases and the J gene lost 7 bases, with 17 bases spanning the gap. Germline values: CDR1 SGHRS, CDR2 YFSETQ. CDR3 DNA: TGCGCCAGCAGCTTGGTTGGCGGTGGAAGAAACCAGCCCCAGCATTTT. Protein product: CASSLVGGGRNQPQHF.

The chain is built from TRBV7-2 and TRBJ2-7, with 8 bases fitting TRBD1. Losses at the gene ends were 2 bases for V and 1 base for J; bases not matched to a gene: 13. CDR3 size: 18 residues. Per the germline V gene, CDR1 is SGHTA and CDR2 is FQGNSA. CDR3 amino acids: CASSLPDRGGDDSYEQYF. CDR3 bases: TGTGCCAGCAGCTTACCCGACAGGGGCGGAGACGATTCCTACGAGCAGTACTTC.

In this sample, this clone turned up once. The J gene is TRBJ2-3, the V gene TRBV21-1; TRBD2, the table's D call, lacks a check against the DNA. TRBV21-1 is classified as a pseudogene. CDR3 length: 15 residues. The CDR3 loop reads CASSRLGFGTDTQYF. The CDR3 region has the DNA TGTGCCAGCAGCCGACTAGGTTTTGGCACAGATACGCAGTATTTT.

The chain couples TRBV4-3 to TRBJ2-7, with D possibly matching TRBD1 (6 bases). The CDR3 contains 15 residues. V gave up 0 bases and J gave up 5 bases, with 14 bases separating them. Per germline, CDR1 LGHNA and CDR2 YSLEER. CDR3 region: CASSQDPQGMDEQYF. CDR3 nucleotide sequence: TGCGCCAGCAGCCAAGATCCACAGGGCATGGACGAGCAGTACTTC.

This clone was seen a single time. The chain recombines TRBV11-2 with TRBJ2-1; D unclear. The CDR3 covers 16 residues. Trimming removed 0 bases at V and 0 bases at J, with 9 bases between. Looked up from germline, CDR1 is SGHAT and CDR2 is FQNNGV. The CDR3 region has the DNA TGTGCCAGCAGCTTAGAGCTTTCGGGCTCCTACAATGAGCAGTTCTTC. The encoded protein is CASSLELSGSYNEQFF.

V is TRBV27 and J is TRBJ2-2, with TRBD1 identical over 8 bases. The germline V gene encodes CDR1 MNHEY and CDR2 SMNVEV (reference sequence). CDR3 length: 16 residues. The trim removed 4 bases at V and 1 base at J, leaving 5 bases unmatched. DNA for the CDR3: TGTGCCAGCAGTTCGTTGACAGGGGAGAACACCGGGGAGCTGTTTTTT. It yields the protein CASSSLTGENTGELFF.

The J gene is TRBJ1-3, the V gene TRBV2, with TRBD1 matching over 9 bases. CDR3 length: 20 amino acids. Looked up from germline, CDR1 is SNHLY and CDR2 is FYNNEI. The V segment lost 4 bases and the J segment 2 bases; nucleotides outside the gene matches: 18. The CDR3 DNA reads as TGTGCCAGCAGTGTCCTACCGGGACAGGGCGGTCTGGATACTGGAAACACCATATATTTT. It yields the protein CASSVLPGQGGLDTGNTIYF.

In DNA, the CDR3 is TGTGCCAGCAGTTTAGCGGGAGAACTTTACGAGCAGTACTTC. Translation: CASSLAGELYEQYF. The gene calls are TRBV27 and TRBJ2-7; 7 bases line up with TRBD2. The J segment lost 4 bases and the V segment lost 2 bases, leaving 5 bases of the junction unmatched. The germline gives CDR1 MNHEY, CDR2 SMNVEV (reference sequence). The CDR3 loop spans 14 amino acids.

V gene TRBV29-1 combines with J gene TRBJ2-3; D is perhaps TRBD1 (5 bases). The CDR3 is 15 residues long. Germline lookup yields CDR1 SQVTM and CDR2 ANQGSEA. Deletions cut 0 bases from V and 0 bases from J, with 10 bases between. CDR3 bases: TGCAGCGTTGAAGATATTACAGGAAGCACAGATACGCAGTATTTT. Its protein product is CSVEDITGSTDTQYF.

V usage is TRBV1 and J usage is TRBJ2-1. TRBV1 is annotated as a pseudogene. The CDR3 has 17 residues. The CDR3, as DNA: TGCACCAGCAGCCAGTATGGGACAGAAGGACTAGACAATGAGCAGTTCTTC. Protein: CTSSQYGTEGLDNEQFF.

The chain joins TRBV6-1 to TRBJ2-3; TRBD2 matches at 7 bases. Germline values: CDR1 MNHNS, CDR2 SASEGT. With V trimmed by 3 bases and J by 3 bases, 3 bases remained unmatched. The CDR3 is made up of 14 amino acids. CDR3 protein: CASSDQGGTDTQYF. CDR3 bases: TGTGCCAGCAGTGACCAGGGAGGGACAGATACGCAGTATTTT.

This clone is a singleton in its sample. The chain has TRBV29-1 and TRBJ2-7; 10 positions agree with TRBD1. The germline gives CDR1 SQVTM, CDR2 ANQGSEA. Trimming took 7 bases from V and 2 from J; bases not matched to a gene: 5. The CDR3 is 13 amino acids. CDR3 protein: CSARDRGTYEQYF. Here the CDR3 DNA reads TGCAGCGCCCGGGACAGGGGAACCTACGAGCAGTACTTC.

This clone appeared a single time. The CDR3 region has the DNA TGTGCCAGCAGCCTACGGACTAGCGGTGTGAGGACAGATACGCAGTATTTT. This codes for CASSLRTSGVRTDTQYF. The J gene is TRBJ2-3, the V gene TRBV14; TRBD2 matches 10 bases. Germline V gene sequence: CDR1 SGHDN, CDR2 FVKESK. The V gene end was trimmed by 4 bases and the J gene end by 3 bases; junction bases not matched to a gene: 10. The CDR3 has 17 residues.

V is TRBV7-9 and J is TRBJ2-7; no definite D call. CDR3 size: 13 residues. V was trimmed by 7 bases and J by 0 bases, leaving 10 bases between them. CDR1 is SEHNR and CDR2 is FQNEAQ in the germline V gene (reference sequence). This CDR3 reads CASNDNPSYEQYF. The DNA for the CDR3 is TGTGCCAGCAACGACAACCCCTCCTACGAGCAGTACTTC.

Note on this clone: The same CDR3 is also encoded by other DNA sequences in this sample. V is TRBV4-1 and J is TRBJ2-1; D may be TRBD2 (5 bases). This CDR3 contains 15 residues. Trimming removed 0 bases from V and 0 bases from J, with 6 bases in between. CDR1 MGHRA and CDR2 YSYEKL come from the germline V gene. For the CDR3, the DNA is TGCGCCAGCAGCCAAGATACTAGCTCCTACAATGAGCAGTTCTTC. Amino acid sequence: CASSQDTSSYNEQFF.

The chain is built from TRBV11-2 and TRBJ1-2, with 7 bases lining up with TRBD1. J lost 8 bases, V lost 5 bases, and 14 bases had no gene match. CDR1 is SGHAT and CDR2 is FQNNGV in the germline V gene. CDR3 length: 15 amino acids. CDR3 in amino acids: CASSHPPGQTKGYTF. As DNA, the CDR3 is TGTGCCAGCAGCCACCCCCCGGGACAGACAAAGGGCTACACCTTC.

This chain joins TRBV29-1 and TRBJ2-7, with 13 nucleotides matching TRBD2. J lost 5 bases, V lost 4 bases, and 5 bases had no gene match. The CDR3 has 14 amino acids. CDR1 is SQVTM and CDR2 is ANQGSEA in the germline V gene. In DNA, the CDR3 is TGCAGCGTTGTTGGGACTAGCGGGATTAACGAGCAGTACTTC. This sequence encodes CSVVGTSGINEQYF.

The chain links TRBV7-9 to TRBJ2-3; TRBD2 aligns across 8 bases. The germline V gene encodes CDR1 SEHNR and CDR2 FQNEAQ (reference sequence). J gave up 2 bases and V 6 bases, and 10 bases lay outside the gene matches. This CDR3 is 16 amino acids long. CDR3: CASSGLRAGDTDTQYF. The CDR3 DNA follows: TGTGCCAGCAGTGGCCTTCGAGCGGGGGACACAGATACGCAGTATTTT. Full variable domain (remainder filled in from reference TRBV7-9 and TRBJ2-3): DTGVSQNPRHKITKRGQNVTFRCDPISEHNRLYWYRQTLGQGPEFLTYFQNEAQLEKSRLLSDRFSAERPKGSFSTLEIQRTEQGDSAMYLCASSGLRAGDTDTQYFGPGTRLTVL.

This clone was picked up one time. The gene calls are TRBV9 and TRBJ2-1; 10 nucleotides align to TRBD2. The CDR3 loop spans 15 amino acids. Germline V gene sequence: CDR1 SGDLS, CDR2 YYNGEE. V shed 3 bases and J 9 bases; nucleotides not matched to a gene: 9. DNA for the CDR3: TGTGCCAGCAGCGCCAGCGGGAGGGGTCTGTCTGAGCAGTTCTTC. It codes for CASSASGRGLSEQFF.

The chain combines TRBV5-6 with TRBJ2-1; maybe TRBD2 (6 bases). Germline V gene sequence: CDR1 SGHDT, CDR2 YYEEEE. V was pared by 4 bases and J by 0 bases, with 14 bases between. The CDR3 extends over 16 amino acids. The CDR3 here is CASSTVAESSYNEQFF. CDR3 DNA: TGTGCCAGCAGCACGGTAGCGGAGAGCTCCTACAATGAGCAGTTCTTC.

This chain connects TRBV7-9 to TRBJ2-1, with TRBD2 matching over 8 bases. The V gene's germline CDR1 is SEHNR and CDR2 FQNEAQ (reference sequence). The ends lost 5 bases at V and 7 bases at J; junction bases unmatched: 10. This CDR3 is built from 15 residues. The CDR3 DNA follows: TGTGCCAGCAGCGCTTGGAAGCGGGAGACGAATGAGCAGTTCTTC. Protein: CASSAWKRETNEQFF.

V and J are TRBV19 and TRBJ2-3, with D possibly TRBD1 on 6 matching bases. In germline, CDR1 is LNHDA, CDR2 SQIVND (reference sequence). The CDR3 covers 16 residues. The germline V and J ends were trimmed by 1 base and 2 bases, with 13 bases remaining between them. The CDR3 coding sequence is TGTGCCAGTAGTATAGTCGCAGGGGAGTACACAGATACGCAGTATTTT. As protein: CASSIVAGEYTDTQYF.

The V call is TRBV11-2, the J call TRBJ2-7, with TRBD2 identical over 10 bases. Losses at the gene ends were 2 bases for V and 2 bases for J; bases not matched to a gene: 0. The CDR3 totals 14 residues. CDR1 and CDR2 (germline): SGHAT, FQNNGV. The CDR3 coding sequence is TGTGCCAGCAGCTTAACTAGCGGGGCCTACGAGCAGTACTTC. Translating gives CASSLTSGAYEQYF.